This record covers a single T cell receptor (beta chain). The sample originates from a study of blood T cell repertoires in COVID-19. At the level of the study: Italy, Spain and the United States were the sources of the convalescent and acute COVID-19 samples. The cDNA or gDNA used as material had been derived from T cells, B-cell-depleted T cells, or PBMCs.

Germline CDR1 reads LGHDT; CDR2 reads YNNKEL (reference sequence). CDR3 length equals 15 residues. Germline trimming cut 3 bases from V and 4 bases from J; bases unmatched to any gene: 5. Per the original methods: Reference gene primer amplification gave estimated nucleated cell counts. The data were produced by immunoSEQ multiplex PCR, yet TCRdb's version contains in-frame clones alone and is incomplete. V, J and clone size were drawn from that table, and D and trimming were deduced from the DNA. The sample holds roughly 100,000 clones, 70% to 90% seen once. The specimen sequenced was peripheral blood. V and J are TRBV3-1 (or the pseudogene TRBV3-2) and TRBJ2-1, with TRBD2 matching over 8 bases. This TCR derives from a man aged 40-50 years with active or convalescent COVID-19. CDR3 sequence reads: CASSQRGANYNEQFF. The CDR3 region has the DNA TGTGCCAGCAGCCAGCGGGGGGCTAATTACAATGAGCAGTTCTTC.